Listed here are 21 T cell receptor beta chains from one sample, sequenced in a study of response to subunit inactivated influenza vaccine. Each CDR3 protein gets one entry after TCRdb re-called the RT-PCR reads with MiXCR. The repertoire holds some 190,000 distinct CDR3 sequences, approximately 15% seen once, with about 25% in the top ten. The sample in question was CD8+ T cells sorted from PBMCs, obtained roughly 5 days after vaccination. Receptors originate from a man between 50 and 59 years old who received an inactivated influenza vaccine.

This chain joins TRBV10-3 and TRBJ1-1; D is uncertain. V was trimmed by 3 bases and J by 0 bases, leaving 5 bases between them. Germline CDR1 ENHRY, CDR2 SYGVKD. The CDR3 covers 13 residues. Here the CDR3 DNA reads TGTGCCATCAGTGATCTCGTGAACACTGAAGCTTTCTTT. Amino acid sequence: CAISDLVNTEAFF.

The chain is built from TRBV29-1 and TRBJ2-1; TRBD2 agrees at 10 bases. The CDR3 runs to 14 residues. Germline V gene data show CDR1 as SQVTM and CDR2 as ANQGSEA. J lost 3 bases, V lost 7 bases, and 6 bases had no gene match. CDR3 coding DNA: TGCAGCGACTCTAGCGGGAGACTCTACAATGAGCAGTTCTTC. Encoded protein: CSDSSGRLYNEQFF.

This clonotype was found many times. The chain employs TRBV12-3 or TRBV12-4 and TRBJ2-3; weak D call: TRBD2 (5 bases). Between the trimmed V and J ends, which lost 4 bases and 2 bases, there was a span of 7 bases. The CDR3 has 13 amino acids. This chain's CDR3 is CASSYGDTDTQYF. DNA of the CDR3: TGTGCCAGCAGTTACGGGGACACAGATACGCAGTATTTT.

In its sample, this clonotype was seen a few times. This rearrangement joins TRBV4-3 to TRBJ2-3; D is unclear. Germline lookup yields CDR1 LGHNA and CDR2 YSLEER. This CDR3 is 15 amino acids long. The V gene lost 0 bases and the J gene lost 4 bases, with 11 bases spanning the gap. The CDR3 DNA follows: TGCGCCAGCAGCCAAGATTTGGGGAACTCAGATACGCAGTATTTT. As protein: CASSQDLGNSDTQYF.

This chain connects TRBV15 to TRBJ2-5, with D maybe TRBD2 (5 bases). Germline V lookup: CDR1 LNHNV, CDR2 YYDKDF (reference sequence). With 7 bases removed from V and 4 bases from J, the gap between germline ends came to 16 bases. This CDR3 is built from 14 residues. The CDR3 coding sequence is TGTGCCACCACCCCGGACTCGGCGGGAGAGACCCAGTACTTC. Protein sequence: CATTPDSAGETQYF.

This clonotype was observed a few times. The CDR3 DNA reads as TGTGCCAGCAGTTTAAGGTTGCGGGAGGGGGTTGATGAGCAGTTCTTC. Translation: CASSLRLREGVDEQFF. The rearrangement uses TRBV12-3 or TRBV12-4 and TRBJ2-1, with TRBD2 identical over 9 bases. The CDR3 sequence is 16 residues long. Trimming cost V 2 bases and J 8 bases; bases outside gene matches: 10.

The chain couples TRBV12-3 or TRBV12-4 to TRBJ1-1, with 8 bases aligning to TRBD1. The CDR3 has 14 residues. Trimming removed 6 bases from V and 1 base from J; junction bases left unmatched: 4. The chain's CDR3 is CASRGGQGNTEAFF. CDR3 nucleotide sequence: TGTGCCAGCAGAGGAGGACAGGGGAACACTGAAGCTTTCTTT.

This clonotype turned up a few times. J is TRBJ2-5 and V is TRBV7-9; TRBD2 matches 11 bases. This CDR3 comprises 14 residues. Trimming at V came to 1 base and at J to 5 bases, leaving 0 bases not matched to a gene. The V gene's germline CDR1 is SEHNR and CDR2 FQNEAQ (reference sequence). CDR3 DNA sequence: TGTGCCAGCAGCTTAGTAGCGGGGGGGGAGACCCAGTACTTC. Encoded protein: CASSLVAGGETQYF.

This clonotype was detected many times. The V gene is TRBV10-3, the J gene TRBJ2-5; the D call may be TRBD1 or TRBD2 (7 bases each). V gave up 6 bases and J gave up 4 bases, with 12 bases separating them. The CDR3 has 13 amino acids. The germline V gene has CDR1 ENHRY and CDR2 SYGVKD. CDR3 sequence reads: CAISDREGETQYF. CDR3 nucleotides: TGTGCCATCAGCGACAGGGAGGGAGAGACCCAGTACTTC.

This clonotype showed up just a few times. The CDR3 protein is CASSGGDPYEQYF. CDR3 coding DNA: TGCGCCAGCAGCGGGGGGGACCCCTACGAGCAGTACTTC. The chain has TRBV4-1 and TRBJ2-7, with 7 bases that match TRBD2. Trimming took 5 bases from V and 2 from J; bases not matched to a gene: 3. The CDR3 spans 13 residues. Germline V gives CDR1 MGHRA, CDR2 YSYEKL.

This chain links TRBV28 with TRBJ2-7, with D maybe TRBD2 (6 bases). The CDR3 is 15 residues long. CDR1 is MDHEN and CDR2 is SYDVKM in the germline V gene. The ends were cut back, 5 bases at V and 1 base at J, with 15 bases in the middle. The CDR3, as DNA: TGTGCCAGCAGTAACTTCCGGGACTCTTCCTACGAGCAGTACTTC. This gives the protein CASSNFRDSSYEQYF.

The chain links TRBV19 to TRBJ2-1; possible D gene TRBD1, 6 bases. Trimming left V 3 bases short and J 8 bases short, with 14 bases between. CDR3 length: 14 amino acids. The germline gives CDR1 LNHDA, CDR2 SQIVND (reference sequence). The CDR3 region has the DNA TGTGCCAGTAGTATTGGCAGGGGTAAGGATGAGCAGTTCTTC. It is translated as CASSIGRGKDEQFF.

This clonotype has a count of ten or more. The gene calls are TRBV6-5 and TRBJ1-1; D is undetermined. V was pared by 0 bases and J by 5 bases, with 7 bases between. Germline-derived CDR1 and CDR2 are MNHEY and SVGAGI. The CDR3 is made up of 13 amino acids. The CDR3 loop is CASSYSTGTEAFF. In DNA form, the CDR3 reads TGTGCCAGCAGTTACTCGACGGGTACTGAAGCTTTCTTT.

A few counts support this clonotype. The chain employs TRBV29-1 and TRBJ2-5; 12 nucleotides line up with TRBD2. This CDR3 spans 15 amino acids. The germline V gene has CDR1 SQVTM and CDR2 ANQGSEA. The trim removed 0 bases at V and 5 bases at J, leaving 4 bases unmatched. The CDR3 reads CSVEDPGTSGETQYF. The DNA of the CDR3 is TGCAGCGTTGAAGATCCGGGGACTAGCGGGGAGACCCAGTACTTC.

This clonotype has a handful of counts. This chain links TRBV6-1 with TRBJ1-1, with D tentatively TRBD1 (5 bases). Germline V gives CDR1 MNHNS, CDR2 SASEGT. Trimming stripped 7 bases from V and 0 bases from J, with 9 bases between. The CDR3 contains 13 residues. The DNA for the CDR3 is TGTGCCAGCACAGGGCCTTTGAACACTGAAGCTTTCTTT. Translating gives CASTGPLNTEAFF.

This clonotype was seen repeatedly, ten times or more. The chain links TRBV27 to TRBJ2-2, with TRBD2 identical over 13 bases. CDR1 and CDR2 from the germline V gene are MNHEY and SMNVEV (reference sequence). The CDR3 is 19 amino acids. Unmatched junction bases numbered 14, after V lost 5 bases and J lost 5 bases. This CDR3 is CASSPLIPGLAGTTGELFF. The CDR3 nucleotides read TGTGCCAGCAGTCCACTTATTCCGGGACTAGCGGGAACAACCGGGGAGCTGTTTTTT.

The chain links TRBV6-1 to TRBJ1-1; 8 bases are shared with TRBD1. The CDR3 runs to 15 residues. Per the germline V gene, CDR1 is MNHNS and CDR2 is SASEGT. Trimming removed 6 bases from V and 3 bases from J; junction bases left unmatched: 9. The DNA of the CDR3 is TGTGCCAGCAGCGACAGGGGCCTCGTGGACACTGAAGCTTTCTTT. Its protein is CASSDRGLVDTEAFF.

The chain links TRBV9 to TRBJ2-1; D remains unclear. CDR1 and CDR2 (germline): SGDLS, YYNGEE. Trimming pared 1 base from V and 2 bases from J, leaving 7 bases between. There are 14 residues in the CDR3. The DNA of the CDR3 is TGTGCCAGCAGCGTATACGGACCCTACAATGAGCAGTTCTTC. Encoded protein: CASSVYGPYNEQFF.

This chain uses TRBV7-9 with TRBJ2-2, with 7 positions matching TRBD1. Germline V gene lookup returns CDR1 SEHNR and CDR2 FQNEAQ (reference sequence). CDR3 length: 15 residues. Trimming at V came to 2 bases and at J to 5 bases, leaving 5 bases not matched to a gene. This chain's CDR3 is CASSLSGGWTGELFF. CDR3 sequence (DNA): TGTGCCAGCAGCTTATCAGGGGGTTGGACCGGGGAGCTGTTTTTT.

This clonotype was counted a few times. The chain combines TRBV12-3 or TRBV12-4 with TRBJ2-3; D gene ambiguous. Trimming pared 3 bases from V and 5 bases from J, leaving 9 bases between. The CDR3 is 13 residues long. This CDR3 reads CASSFRLIDTQYF. The CDR3 DNA follows: TGTGCCAGCAGTTTTCGGCTGATAGATACGCAGTATTTT.

This clonotype was detected a few times. V usage is TRBV4-1 and J usage is TRBJ1-5; D ambiguous. V lost 5 bases to trimming and J lost 3 bases, with 14 bases between them. Looked up from germline, CDR1 is MGHRA and CDR2 is YSYEKL. The length of the CDR3 is 15 residues. The CDR3 DNA sequence: TGCGCCAGCAGCTTAATCAGAGGGTACAATCAGCCCCAGCATTTT. Encoded protein: CASSLIRGYNQPQHF.